The clone carrying this T cell receptor beta chain has more than one count but fewer than ten. Antigen unknown. Only in-frame clones appear in the TCRdb table, and some are missing; sequencing was by immunoSEQ multiplex PCR. Of around 86,000 clones detected, approximately 94% appear once; the ten largest clones hold 14%. Germline CDR1 is LGHNA and CDR2 is YSLEER. The V end was cut by 0 bases, the J end by 6 bases, with 11 bases between. The CDR3 covers 14 residues. The sample belongs to a study of OX40 agonist ivuxolimab in advanced cancers. Study background: Patients received ivuxolimab, an agonistic anti-OX40 (CD134) antibody. One hepatocellular carcinoma and two cutaneous melanoma patients partially responded. Study-wide results and limits: Expanded peripheral T-cell antigen specificity went undetermined. Compared with others, partial responders at 0.1-3.0 mg/kg displayed clonal expansion among the lowest.

J is TRBJ1-1 and V is TRBV4-3; D unresolved. Source: CD4+ or CD8+ T cells sorted from blood, taken in a trial of the OX40 agonist ivuxolimab. The source is an adult with an advanced solid tumor such as melanoma, head and neck, liver or kidney cancer. For the CDR3, the DNA is TGCGCCAGCAGCCAAGATTCCCACCCCCCTGAAGCTTTCTTT. Translation: CASSQDSHPPEAFF.